A single T cell receptor beta chain is shown here with its context. Antigen: not known. The CDR3 sequence is 15 residues long. Per germline, CDR1 SEHNR and CDR2 FQNEAQ (reference sequence). Trimming left V 3 bases short and J 0 bases short, with 9 bases between. Both 60 Vbeta primers and 13 Jbeta primers went into the PCR. TCRdb's table, derived via immunoSEQ multiplex PCR, lists solely in-frame clones and lacks some. The sample has more than 150,000 clones, 65% to 90% seen once. The sample comes from a study of cytomegalovirus exposure and HLA in healthy donors. Study-level results: Later analysis identified several of the most significant clusters that appeared linked to common viral pathogens. According to an earlier analysis, most TCR beta V segments yielded productive rearrangements about 87% or about 30% of the time. In presence/absence analyses, roughly uniform sequencing depth across donors was assumed.

Sequenced input: PBMCs. The receptor was isolated from a girl aged 2 to 9 in good health and CMV-seropositive. V usage is TRBV7-9 and J usage is TRBJ2-1; D might be TRBD2 (5 bases). The CDR3 spells CASSLRVSSYNEQFF. As DNA, the CDR3 is TGTGCCAGCAGCTTGAGGGTGAGCTCCTACAATGAGCAGTTCTTC.